Presented here are 6 T cell receptor beta chains from one specimen sequenced in a study of post-analysis software for immune sequencing data. Study-wide results and caveats: About 5 TRBV segments (TRBV5-6, TRBV5-1 and TRBV20-1 among them) occurred more frequently in patients than in controls.

Their antigens are not known. Sequencing libraries made from TCR beta cDNA carried unique molecular identifiers. From the PCR reads, TCRdb called clonotypes with MiXCR, one entry per CDR3 protein. The sample holds hundreds of thousands of distinct CDR3 sequences; around 53% are singletons and the top ten take approximately 4.3%. Specimen: blood. These receptors were obtained from a girl aged 5 to 17 with multiple sclerosis.

The V call is TRBV15, the J call TRBJ2-5; possible D gene TRBD1, 6 bases. Trimming removed 1 base at V and 10 bases at J, with 22 bases between. The CDR3 has 16 residues. The germline V gene has CDR1 LNHNV and CDR2 YYDKDF (reference sequence). In DNA form, the CDR3 reads TGTGCCACCAGCAGAGTGTCGATGGCAGGGGCTGAGGTCCAGTACTTC. Encoded protein: CATSRVSMAGAEVQYF.

In this sample, this clonotype turned up a few times. The chain recombines TRBV6-1 with TRBJ2-7; 8 nucleotides agree with TRBD1. Germline CDR1 MNHNS, CDR2 SASEGT. V shed 6 bases, J shed 3 bases, and the junction held 22 bases outside the gene matches. The CDR3 has 19 residues. The CDR3 region has the DNA TGTGCCAGCAGCTCCCAATTTACGGACAGGGCCCTCCCTTACTACGAGCAGTACTTC. Its protein is CASSSQFTDRALPYYEQYF.

V usage is TRBV20-1 and J usage is TRBJ2-1; D might be TRBD2 (6 bases). This CDR3 has 16 amino acids. Germline CDR1 reads DFQATT; CDR2 reads SNEGSKA (reference sequence). Trimming cost V 0 bases and J 5 bases, with 17 bases left between them. CDR3 nucleotide sequence: TGCAGTGCTAGAGATAGGAGGGATAAGCCCCACAATGAGCAGTTCTTC. It specifies CSARDRRDKPHNEQFF.

This rearrangement joins TRBV7-9 to TRBJ2-1; D is unclear. This CDR3 region has 12 residues. Trimming shortened V by 5 bases and J by 7 bases, and 9 bases separated the two germline ends. In germline, CDR1 is SEHNR, CDR2 FQNEAQ (reference sequence). The CDR3 reads CASSTPRNEQFF. The CDR3 bases are TGTGCCAGCAGCACACCCCGGAATGAGCAGTTCTTC.

The genes are TRBV7-9 and TRBJ2-7, with 8 bases fitting TRBD1. V dropped 3 bases and J dropped 0; count of bases not matched to a gene: 16. The germline V gene has CDR1 SEHNR and CDR2 FQNEAQ (reference sequence). The CDR3 sequence is 19 residues long. CDR3 bases: TGTGCCAGCAGCTTCGGCAGGGGGCTAATTACCCGAAGCTCCTACGAGCAGTACTTC. This gives the protein CASSFGRGLITRSSYEQYF.

This clonotype appeared a few times. The CDR3 region is CASSYGLGSDTQYF. In DNA, the CDR3 is TGCGCCAGCAGCTACGGACTAGGATCGGATACGCAGTATTTT. The chain employs TRBV5-1 and TRBJ2-3, with 7 bases aligning to TRBD2. Per the germline V gene, CDR1 is SGHRS and CDR2 is YFSETQ. V shed 3 bases, J shed 6 bases, and the junction held 7 bases outside the gene matches. CDR3 size: 14 residues.